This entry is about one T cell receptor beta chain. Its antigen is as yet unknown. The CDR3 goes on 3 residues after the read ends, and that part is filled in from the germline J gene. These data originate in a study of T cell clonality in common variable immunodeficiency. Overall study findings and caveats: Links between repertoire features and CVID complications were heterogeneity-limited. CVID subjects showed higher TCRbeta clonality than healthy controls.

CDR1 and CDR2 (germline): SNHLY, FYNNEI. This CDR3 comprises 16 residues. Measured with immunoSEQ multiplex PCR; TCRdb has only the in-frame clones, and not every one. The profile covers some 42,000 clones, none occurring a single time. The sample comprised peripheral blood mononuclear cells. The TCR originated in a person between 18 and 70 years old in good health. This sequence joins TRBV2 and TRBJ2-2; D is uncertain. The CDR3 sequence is CASSDTVSSYNSPLFF. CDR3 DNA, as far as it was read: TGTGCCAGCAGTGACACTGTAAGCTCCTATAATTCACCG.